Below are 24 T cell receptor beta chains sequenced from a single sample in a study of T cells in Graves' hyperthyroidism and ophthalmopathy. Template material for amplifying TCR beta CDR3 regions consisted of RNA transcripts. TCR CDR3 underwent first-round RT-PCR with the HTBI primer set. Using its own MiXCR run on the multiplex PCR reads, TCRdb lists one record per CDR3 protein. The sample includes approximately 480,000 distinct CDR3 sequences, 20% of them seen just once. Sequenced material: blood. All receptors come from a man aged 18 to 30 with Graves' hyperthyroidism.

The CDR3 region has the DNA TGTGCCAGCCTACCGGGGGCCTCGATAGGGGCCAAAAACATTCAGTACTTC. Protein: CASLPGASIGAKNIQYF. The chain uses TRBV6-1 and TRBJ2-4; D assignment may be TRBD1 or TRBD2 (6 bases each). The CDR3 totals 17 residues. In germline, CDR1 is MNHNS, CDR2 SASEGT. V lost 8 bases to trimming and J lost 1 base, with 21 bases between them.

This clonotype was counted a few times. The rearrangement uses TRBV6-1 and TRBJ1-2, with 9 nucleotides matching TRBD1. The J segment lost 6 bases and the V segment lost 4 bases, leaving 6 bases of the junction unmatched. The CDR3 has 14 amino acids. From germline, CDR1 is MNHNS and CDR2 SASEGT. The CDR3 DNA follows: TGTGCCAGCAGTGTCCGGGACAGGGAGGATGGCTACACCTTC. It yields the protein CASSVRDREDGYTF.

Worth noting for this clonotype: A clone one base away is much larger, so this may be a read error. The rearrangement links TRBV12-3 or TRBV12-4 to TRBJ2-7; the D is unclear. V lost 6 bases, J lost 0 bases, and 6 bases lay in between. There are 12 residues in the CDR3. The CDR3 protein is CASRATSYEQYV. The CDR3, as DNA: TGTGCCAGCAGGGCGACCTCCTACGAGCAGTACGTC.

Many counts were recorded for this clonotype. The V gene is TRBV12-3 or TRBV12-4, the J gene TRBJ1-1, with 7 bases identical to TRBD1. J was trimmed by 7 bases and V by 6 bases; bases with no gene match: 8. CDR3 size: 13 residues. CDR3 loop: CASSSDRVVEAFF. The CDR3 DNA is TGTGCCAGCAGCTCCGACAGGGTTGTTGAAGCTTTCTTT.

This clonotype has a count of ten or more. The gene calls are TRBV2 and TRBJ2-7; 7 bases agree with TRBD1. Germline V gene sequence: CDR1 SNHLY, CDR2 FYNNEI. Losses at the gene ends were 4 bases for V and 0 bases for J; bases not matched to a gene: 9. The CDR3 length is 16 residues. CDR3 protein: CASSVATGTNSYEQYF. CDR3 bases: TGTGCCAGCAGTGTCGCGACAGGGACCAACTCCTACGAGCAGTACTTC.

The chain employs TRBV20-1 and TRBJ1-1; D is ambiguous. V lost 8 bases, J lost 1 base, and 8 bases lay in between. The CDR3 is 11 amino acids. CDR1 is DFQATT, CDR2 SNEGSKA, per germline (reference sequence). CDR3 sequence: CSPSPNTEAFF. In DNA form, the CDR3 reads TGCAGTCCTTCTCCGAACACTGAAGCTTTCTTT.

The rearrangement uses TRBV11-2 and TRBJ2-7; TRBD1 aligns across 10 bases. Germline values: CDR1 SGHAT, CDR2 FQNNGV. This CDR3 comprises 17 residues. Trimming removed 5 bases from V and 4 bases from J; junction bases left unmatched: 14. CDR3 nucleotide sequence: TGTGCCAGCAGCCTCTCCTCCGGGACAGGGGAGCGGTACGAGCAGTACTTC. It specifies CASSLSSGTGERYEQYF.

This clonotype was detected many times. The chain links TRBV30 to TRBJ2-5; no definite D call. V lost 0 bases, J lost 1 base, and 9 bases lay in between. Germline CDR1 GTSNPN, CDR2 SVGIG (reference sequence). CDR3 size: 14 residues. CDR3 loop: CAWSVGGSQETQYF. The CDR3, as DNA: TGTGCCTGGAGTGTTGGTGGCAGCCAAGAGACCCAGTACTTC.

This clonotype was seen a few times. Mismatch with germline at one junction end may stem from a read error. The chain joins TRBV20-1 to TRBJ2-7, with 9 bases that match TRBD2. The length of the CDR3 is 16 residues. The germline gives CDR1 DFQATT, CDR2 SNEGSKA (reference sequence). The chain's CDR3 is CSARGGGRAEPYEQYF. The DNA for the CDR3 is TGCAGTGCTAGAGGGGGCGGGAGGGCGGAGCCCTACGAACAGTACTTC.

The J gene is TRBJ1-6, the V gene TRBV27; D is perhaps TRBD1 (5 bases). CDR3 length equals 13 residues. Germline lookup yields CDR1 MNHEY and CDR2 SMNVEV (reference sequence). V was trimmed by 7 bases and J by 9 bases, leaving 13 bases between them. The CDR3 loop reads CASTTGDTSPLHF. DNA for the CDR3: TGTGCCAGCACCACGGGGGATACTTCACCCCTCCACTTT.

This clonotype came up many times. The rearrangement uses TRBV20-1 and TRBJ1-5; tentative D call: TRBD1 (5 bases). V shed 0 bases and J shed 2 bases, with 11 bases lying between them. In germline, CDR1 is DFQATT, CDR2 SNEGSKA (reference sequence). The CDR3 totals 15 residues. The CDR3 coding sequence is TGCAGTGCTAGAGATCGGGGGTACGGCAATCAGCCCCAGCATTTT. Residues: CSARDRGYGNQPQHF.

This clonotype occurred a few times. The rearrangement links TRBV20-1 to TRBJ2-7, with D possibly matching TRBD1 (6 bases). Germline V gene data show CDR1 as DFQATT and CDR2 as SNEGSKA (reference sequence). V lost 5 bases and J 0 bases, leaving 11 bases between the germline ends. CDR3 size: 13 residues. The CDR3 nucleotides read TGCAGTGCTGGGGACACCAACTCCTACGAGCAGTACTTC. Its protein is CSAGDTNSYEQYF.

This clonotype came up once. The chain combines TRBV6-1 with TRBJ2-7, with no clear D. Trimming removed 4 bases at V and 2 bases at J, with 12 bases between. The CDR3 has 14 amino acids. Looked up from germline, CDR1 is MNHNS and CDR2 is SASEGT. The CDR3 DNA reads TGTGCCAGCAGTGTGTCCTCGGGCCCCTACGAGCAGTACTTC. Amino acids: CASSVSSGPYEQYF.

The rearrangement uses TRBV28 and TRBJ2-5; D is perhaps TRBD1 (6 bases). This CDR3 contains 17 residues. Germline CDR1 MDHEN, CDR2 SYDVKM. Trimming took 2 bases from V and 5 from J, leaving 21 bases between them. CDR3 loop: CASSLPYLRQDRETQYF. The CDR3 nucleotides read TGTGCCAGCAGTTTACCCTACCTTAGACAAGACAGGGAGACCCAGTACTTC.

At least ten counts were recorded for this clonotype. The rearrangement uses TRBV27 and TRBJ2-2; TRBD1 matches 7 bases. V lost 5 bases to trimming and J lost 5 bases; unmatched junction nucleotides: 11. The CDR3 sequence is 16 residues long. Looked up from germline, CDR1 is MNHEY and CDR2 is SMNVEV (reference sequence). DNA for the CDR3: TGTGCCAGCAGTCCTTGGTCAGGGGGTGGGACCGGGGAGCTGTTTTTT. Translation: CASSPWSGGGTGELFF.

In its sample, this clonotype was seen many times. This chain connects TRBV27 to TRBJ1-3, with a tentative D call TRBD1 (5 bases). The CDR3 sequence is 13 residues long. Germline-derived CDR1 and CDR2 are MNHEY and SMNVEV (reference sequence). Trimming took off 7 bases at V and 16 bases at J, with 23 bases between the two ends. Written as DNA, the CDR3 is TGTGCCAGCACCGGTTCCAGGGCACTCCTCAGGTATTTT. As protein: CASTGSRALLRYF.

This clonotype was seen many times. The V and J genes are TRBV4-1 and TRBJ2-2, with TRBD2 matching 9 bases. The V gene end was trimmed by 2 bases and the J gene end by 0 bases; junction bases not matched to a gene: 7. The CDR3 spans 18 residues. Germline CDR1 reads MGHRA; CDR2 reads YSYEKL. CDR3: CASSQIIAGDPNTGELFF. The CDR3 coding sequence is TGCGCCAGCAGCCAAATAATAGCGGGGGACCCGAACACCGGGGAGCTGTTTTTT.

This clonotype came up a few times. CDR3: CASSLGKFTGTGELFF. The CDR3, as DNA: TGTGCCAGCAGTTTGGGAAAATTTACAGGCACCGGGGAGCTGTTTTTT. The rearrangement links TRBV12-3 or TRBV12-4 to TRBJ2-2, with D tentatively TRBD1 (5 bases). The V and J ends lost 3 bases and 4 bases respectively, with 15 bases between them. This CDR3 is 16 amino acids long.

In its sample, this clonotype was seen many times. J is TRBJ2-7 and V is TRBV5-1; D not resolved. Per the germline V gene, CDR1 is SGHRS and CDR2 is YFSETQ. The V end lost 4 bases, the J end lost 4 bases, and 15 bases lay between the germline ends. This CDR3 spans 14 amino acids. The CDR3 reads CASSRLGRTYEQYF. The CDR3 DNA follows: TGCGCCAGCAGCCGGTTGGGCAGAACTTACGAGCAGTACTTC.

The V and J genes are TRBV6-5 and TRBJ2-7; D is undetermined. CDR3 length equals 15 residues. Trimming took 1 base from V and 0 from J, leaving 10 bases between them. CDR1 MNHEY and CDR2 SVGAGI come from the germline V gene. The CDR3 loop reads CASSYYSSSSYEQYF. CDR3 nucleotide sequence: TGTGCCAGCAGTTACTACTCTTCTAGCTCCTACGAGCAGTACTTC.

This clonotype has only a few counts. J is TRBJ1-5 and V is TRBV18; maybe TRBD1 (6 bases). Trimming cost V 3 bases and J 5 bases, with 20 bases left between them. The CDR3 sequence is 17 residues long. From germline, CDR1 is KGHSH and CDR2 LQKENI. The CDR3 is CASSPFRDTGPHQPQHF. CDR3 nucleotides: TGTGCCAGCTCACCCTTTCGGGACACCGGCCCGCATCAGCCCCAGCATTTT.

This clonotype was observed many times. The CDR3 region has the DNA TGTGCCAGCAGTTTCGGATGGGACACCAACTACGAGCAGTACTTC. Translated: CASSFGWDTNYEQYF. The chain is built from TRBV28 and TRBJ2-7, with a possible D match to TRBD1 (6 bases). With 3 bases removed from V and 3 bases from J, the gap between germline ends came to 15 bases. This CDR3 has 15 amino acids. In germline, CDR1 is MDHEN, CDR2 SYDVKM.

This clonotype was recorded a few times. This sequence joins TRBV6-5 and TRBJ2-2, with 9 positions matching TRBD1. This CDR3 region has 17 residues. Germline V gene sequence: CDR1 MNHEY, CDR2 SVGAGI. V shed 0 bases, J shed 3 bases, and the junction held 5 bases outside the gene matches. CDR3 DNA: TGTGCCAGCAGTTACTCATGGGACAGGGTGGACACCGGGGAGCTGTTTTTT. Its translation: CASSYSWDRVDTGELFF.

This clonotype was picked up many times. The V call is TRBV10-3, the J call TRBJ2-2; either TRBD1 or TRBD2 may fit D (5 bases each). Trimming stripped 6 bases from V and 5 bases from J, with 10 bases between. Looked up from germline, CDR1 is ENHRY and CDR2 is SYGVKD. The CDR3 has 13 amino acids. This CDR3 reads CAISGTPTGELFF. The CDR3 bases are TGTGCCATCAGCGGGACCCCAACCGGGGAGCTGTTTTTT.